The entry below gives a single T cell receptor (beta chain) sequence along with its context. The data were taken from a study of hypomethylating agent response in myelodysplastic syndrome. TCRdb keeps only in-frame clones here, not all; method: immunoSEQ multiplex PCR. The profile shows some 3,100 clones, more than 75% of them singletons. CDR3 size: 13 residues. Trimming took 3 bases from V and 9 from J, leaving 13 bases between them. The germline V gene encodes CDR1 SGHNT and CDR2 YYREEE (reference sequence). This sequence joins TRBV5-4 and TRBJ2-1; D is unresolved. Sample: bone marrow, taken before or after starting hypomethylating agent treatment for myelodysplastic syndrome (not recorded which). This TCR came from a human donor with myelodysplastic syndrome. The CDR3 DNA is TGTGCCAGCAGCTCCCAGACGAGCATTGAGCAGTTCTTC. As protein: CASSSQTSIEQFF.